This T cell receptor beta chain came from a study of spatial heterogeneity in lung cancer. As to time point: sample taken at primary tumor resection. Study-wide results and limits: Of tumor T cells, an estimated coverage of approximately 6.4% was reached for alpha chains and roughly 13% for beta chains. Tumoral mutation counts were tracked by counts of expanded intratumoral alpha and beta TCRs. The counts of expanded TCRs, ubiquitous and regional, tracked ubiquitous and regional nonsynonymous mutations, respectively.

MiXCR, run by TCRdb on the 5' RACE reads, gives a single entry per CDR3 protein. Of 9,900 or so distinct CDR3 sequences listed, 12% are singletons. This clonotype was detected ten times or more. Its antigen is as yet unknown. This beta chain turned up in a library designed for alpha chains; as an off-target read, its abundance says little. V lost 0 bases, J lost 2 bases, and 14 bases lay in between. Per germline, CDR1 DFQATT and CDR2 SNEGSKA (reference sequence). This CDR3 is built from 16 residues. The receptor was isolated from a male donor with early-stage non-small cell lung cancer. The source was lung tumor tissue, collected at surgery. The chain employs TRBV20-1 and TRBJ1-5; possibly TRBD1 for D (6 bases). This chain's CDR3 is CSARDLRGAGNQPQHF. The CDR3 DNA follows: TGCAGTGCTAGAGATCTCCGGGGGGCTGGCAATCAGCCCCAGCATTTT.